The rows below give T cell receptor beta chains drawn from one sample of a study of Ad26.COV2.S vaccination and SARS-CoV-2 variants. Profiled with immunoSEQ multiplex PCR; TCRdb holds only in-frame clones, not every one. The table lists about 460,000 clones, around 89% of them singletons. Sequenced material: peripheral blood, taken in a trial of Ad26.COV2.S vaccine versus placebo. The receptors were gathered from a person aged 18 to 59 who received the Ad26.COV2.S COVID-19 vaccine or a placebo. The CDR3 runs from the conserved cysteine through the conserved F or W. Each record gives: clone size, V gene, D gene, J gene, CDR3 protein, CDR3 DNA. The D gene is left open where the match is weak. Expanded clones get a size class; other rows say once, few or many, or leave the size out.

size: many; V: TRBV11-1; D: NA; J: TRBJ1-1; CDR3: CASSLRHTEAFF; DNA: TGTGCCAGCAGCTTAAGACACACTGAAGCTTTCTTT
size: NA; V: TRBV12-5; D: TRBD1; J: TRBJ2-1; CDR3: CASGLVLGTEGSYNEQFF; DNA: TGTGCTAGTGGTTTGGTACTTGGGACAGAGGGCTCCTACAATGAGCAGTTCTTC
size: NA; V: TRBV5-1; D: NA; J: TRBJ2-5; CDR3: CASSLGAQGTGTETQYF; DNA: TGCGCCAGCAGCTTGGGGGCACAGGGAACCGGGACAGAGACCCAGTACTTC
size: NA; V: TRBV4-1; D: NA; J: TRBJ1-2; CDR3: CASSHGDFYGYTF; DNA: TGCGCCAGCAGCCACGGAGATTTCTATGGCTACACCTTC
size: NA; V: TRBV12-3/TRBV12-4; D: NA; J: TRBJ2-7; CDR3: CASTKYGLREQYF; DNA: TGTGCCAGCACCAAATACGGTCTGCGGGAGCAGTACTTC
size: NA; V: TRBV19; D: NA; J: TRBJ1-6; CDR3: CASSIYDGTYSPLHF; DNA: TGTGCCAGTAGCATTTACGACGGGACGTATTCACCCCTCCACTTT
size: NA; V: TRBV4-2; D: NA; J: TRBJ1-3; CDR3: CASSQDKSRTALMPSGNTIYF; DNA: TGTGCCAGCAGCCAAGATAAGAGCCGGACAGCGCTGATGCCCTCTGGAAACACCATATATTTT
size: NA; V: TRBV2; D: NA; J: TRBJ2-7; CDR3: CASSPLGSRGYEQYF; DNA: TGTGCCAGCAGCCCTCTAGGGAGTAGAGGCTACGAGCAGTACTTC
size: NA; V: TRBV5-1; D: NA; J: TRBJ1-4; CDR3: CASSPNGGGEKLFF; DNA: TGCGCCAGCAGCCCGAATGGTGGCGGTGAAAAACTGTTTTTT
size: NA; V: TRBV6-2/TRBV6-3; D: NA; J: TRBJ2-1; CDR3: CASSYFPLREAHNEQFF; DNA: TGTGCCAGCAGTTACTTTCCGTTAAGGGAGGCCCACAATGAGCAGTTCTTC
size: NA; V: TRBV13; D: NA; J: TRBJ2-1; CDR3: CASSPRGGHNEQFF; DNA: TGTGCCAGCAGCCCGCGCGGGGGCCACAATGAGCAGTTCTTC
size: once; V: TRBV6-1; D: NA; J: TRBJ2-5; CDR3: CASSESGGKETQYF; DNA: TGTGCCAGCAGTGAATCTGGGGGAAAAGAGACCCAGTACTTC
size: NA; V: TRBV27; D: TRBD1; J: TRBJ2-7; CDR3: CASTGTGASEQYF; DNA: TGTGCCAGTACCGGGACAGGGGCTTCCGAGCAGTACTTC
size: NA; V: TRBV6-4; D: NA; J: TRBJ1-2; CDR3: CASPIAWGHGYTF; DNA: TGTGCCAGCCCCATAGCGTGGGGCCATGGCTACACCTTC
size: once; V: TRBV28; D: NA; J: TRBJ1-2; CDR3: CASSLDRDLYGYTF; DNA: TGTGCCAGCAGTCTCGACAGAGATCTCTATGGCTACACCTTC
size: NA; V: TRBV6-5; D: NA; J: TRBJ1-1; CDR3: CASSYSMQGGTEAFF; DNA: TGTGCCAGCAGTTACTCGATGCAGGGTGGAACTGAAGCTTTCTTT
size: NA; V: TRBV7-6; D: TRBD2; J: TRBJ2-7; CDR3: CASSLWPAALAAISYEQYF; DNA: TGTGCCAGCAGCTTATGGCCGGCCGCCCTAGCGGCAATCTCCTACGAGCAGTACTTC
size: NA; V: TRBV20-1; D: NA; J: TRBJ1-5; CDR3: CSARDRVQHF; DNA: TGCAGTGCTAGAGATCGAGTCCAGCATTTT
size: NA; V: TRBV19; D: NA; J: TRBJ1-1; CDR3: CASSIKGRPNTEAFF; DNA: TGTGCCAGTAGTATAAAGGGCAGGCCGAACACTGAAGCTTTCTTT
size: NA; V: TRBV18; D: NA; J: TRBJ2-5; CDR3: CASSPRGIPQETQYF; DNA: TGTGCCAGCTCACCGAGGGGGATTCCACAAGAGACCCAGTACTTC
size: NA; V: TRBV5-1; D: TRBD1; J: TRBJ2-1; CDR3: CASSQIGQGLYNEQFF; DNA: TGCGCCAGCAGCCAGATTGGACAGGGGCTATACAATGAGCAGTTCTTC
size: once; V: TRBV19; D: NA; J: TRBJ1-5; CDR3: CASSKVGVSNQPQHF; DNA: TGTGCCAGTAGTAAAGTAGGGGTATCGAATCAGCCCCAGCATTTT
size: NA; V: TRBV6-5; D: NA; J: TRBJ2-3; CDR3: CASSRQVTSTDTQYF; DNA: TGTGCCAGCAGTAGACAGGTGACTAGCACAGATACGCAGTATTTT
size: NA; V: TRBV19; D: NA; J: TRBJ2-1; CDR3: CASRKGQGYNEQFF; DNA: TGTGCCAGTAGAAAGGGGCAGGGGTACAATGAGCAGTTCTTC
size: NA; V: TRBV4-1; D: NA; J: TRBJ2-6; CDR3: CASSHLAGASSGANVLTF; DNA: TGCGCCAGCAGCCATCTGGCAGGGGCGAGCTCTGGGGCCAACGTCCTGACTTTC
size: NA; V: TRBV9; D: TRBD2; J: TRBJ2-1; CDR3: CASSPGLASNEQFF; DNA: TGTGCCAGCAGCCCCGGACTAGCGAGCAATGAGCAGTTCTTC
size: NA; V: TRBV2; D: TRBD1; J: TRBJ1-2; CDR3: CASSEVWGSTGRLSNYGYTF; DNA: TGTGCCAGCAGTGAAGTCTGGGGCTCGACAGGGAGGCTCTCTAACTATGGCTACACCTTC
size: NA; V: TRBV7-8; D: NA; J: TRBJ2-1; CDR3: CASSPPRGEQFF; DNA: TGTGCCAGCAGCCCTCCTAGGGGTGAGCAGTTCTTC
size: NA; V: TRBV27; D: TRBD2; J: TRBJ2-7; CDR3: CASSLWRGGKDEQYF; DNA: TGTGCCAGCAGTTTGTGGCGGGGGGGAAAAGACGAGCAGTACTTC
size: NA; V: TRBV5-1; D: NA; J: TRBJ2-7; CDR3: CASSLEGAQSYEQYF; DNA: TGCGCCAGCAGCTTGGAAGGAGCCCAATCCTACGAGCAGTACTTC
size: NA; V: TRBV6-4; D: NA; J: TRBJ2-2; CDR3: CASSDSQDTGELFF; DNA: TGTGCCAGCAGTGATTCCCAGGACACCGGGGAGCTGTTTTTT
size: NA; V: TRBV29-1; D: NA; J: TRBJ2-7; CDR3: CSVEGPGGDEQYF; DNA: TGCAGCGTTGAAGGCCCCGGGGGCGACGAGCAGTACTTC
size: NA; V: TRBV15; D: NA; J: TRBJ1-2; CDR3: CATSLGQRYGYTF; DNA: TGTGCCACCAGCTTAGGACAGCGGTATGGCTACACCTTC
size: NA; V: TRBV5-1; D: NA; J: TRBJ1-3; CDR3: CASSDPGGFGNTIYF; DNA: TGCGCCAGCAGCGACCCGGGGGGGTTCGGAAACACCATATATTTT
size: NA; V: TRBV6-6; D: NA; J: TRBJ2-7; CDR3: CASSYLGTNSYEQYF; DNA: TGTGCCAGCAGTTATTTGGGAACCAACTCCTACGAGCAGTACTTC
size: NA; V: TRBV30; D: TRBD2; J: TRBJ2-2; CDR3: CAWNLVAGGTGELFF; DNA: TGTGCCTGGAACCTCGTAGCGGGGGGCACCGGGGAGCTGTTTTTT
size: NA; V: TRBV18; D: NA; J: TRBJ2-3; CDR3: CASSPPTTASTDTQYF; DNA: TGTGCCAGCTCACCACCGACGACGGCAAGCACAGATACGCAGTATTTT
size: NA; V: TRBV2; D: NA; J: TRBJ2-1; CDR3: CASRAGAASYNEQFF; DNA: TGTGCCAGCAGAGCAGGGGCGGCGTCCTACAATGAGCAGTTCTTC
size: NA; V: TRBV4-2; D: NA; J: TRBJ2-7; CDR3: CASSQGEIDGYEQYF; DNA: TGTGCCAGCAGCCAAGGTGAGATTGACGGCTACGAGCAGTACTTC
size: NA; V: TRBV19; D: TRBD2; J: TRBJ2-1; CDR3: CASSPRTSSGEQFF; DNA: TGTGCCAGTAGTCCAAGGACTAGTTCGGGTGAGCAGTTCTTC
size: NA; V: TRBV11-2; D: TRBD1; J: TRBJ1-1; CDR3: CASSLDGTGYTEAFF; DNA: TGTGCCAGCAGCTTAGACGGGACAGGGTACACTGAAGCTTTCTTT
size: NA; V: TRBV7-9; D: TRBD2; J: TRBJ2-2; CDR3: CASSPRTSGSNTGELFF; DNA: TGTGCCAGCAGCCCCCGGACTAGCGGGTCGAACACCGGGGAGCTGTTTTTT
size: once; V: TRBV19; D: NA; J: TRBJ2-2; CDR3: CASSKSVGELFF; DNA: TGTGCCAGTAGTAAATCGGTCGGGGAGCTGTTTTTT
size: NA; V: TRBV6-7; D: NA; J: TRBJ2-7; CDR3: CASSYRSYEQYF; DNA: TGTGCCAGCAGTTACCGGAGCTACGAGCAGTACTTC
size: NA; V: TRBV19; D: NA; J: TRBJ1-5; CDR3: CASSIGGGQPQHF; DNA: TGTGCCAGTAGTATAGGTGGGGGACAGCCCCAGCATTTT
size: NA; V: TRBV28; D: TRBD2; J: TRBJ2-2; CDR3: CASSYSGSGSGELFF; DNA: TGTGCCAGCAGTTATAGCGGGAGTGGGTCCGGGGAGCTGTTTTTT
size: NA; V: TRBV6-5; D: NA; J: TRBJ1-1; CDR3: CASSYPQGSSTEAFF; DNA: TGTGCCAGCAGTTACCCACAGGGCAGCAGCACTGAAGCTTTCTTT
size: NA; V: TRBV3-1/TRBV3-2; D: TRBD2; J: TRBJ2-1; CDR3: CASSQGRLSGRSSWEQFF; DNA: TGTGCCAGCAGCCAAGGGAGGCTAAGCGGGAGGAGCAGTTGGGAGCAGTTCTTC
size: NA; V: TRBV24-1; D: TRBD2; J: TRBJ2-1; CDR3: CATSDRLAKYGDEQFF; DNA: TGTGCCACCAGTGATCGACTAGCGAAGTATGGGGATGAGCAGTTCTTC